Listed here is a single TCR beta chain. Germline CDR1 ENHRY, CDR2 SYGVKD. The CDR3 loop spans 14 amino acids. Trimming pared 3 bases from V and 0 bases from J, leaving 9 bases between. Isolated PBMCs totaled at least 7 million in each sample. Alongside a J-beta primer mix, a sample-barcoded 5' primer served in a second PCR lasting roughly 6 to 11 cycles. TCRdb reanalysed the 5' RACE reads using MiXCR and keeps one entry per CDR3 protein. The sample includes 630,000 or so distinct CDR3 sequences, about 30% seen only once; the top ten take 15% to 18%. This sample was taken from a study of blood T cells in healthy people across ages.

The V gene is TRBV10-3, the J gene TRBJ2-7; D unclear. This TCR was recovered from a woman older than 75 in good health. The sequenced material came from blood. For the CDR3, the DNA is TGTGCCATCAGTGAACAGCGCATCTCCTACGAGCAGTACTTC. This translates into CAISEQRISYEQYF.